This T cell receptor beta chain was obtained from a study of identical twins. In its sample, this clonotype was seen a few times. The target antigen is unknown. Trimming stripped 1 base from V and 5 bases from J, with 12 bases between. There are 15 residues in the CDR3. All donors were healthy, and all were Caucasian. TCRdb re-called the 5' RACE reads through MiXCR, storing one row per CDR3 protein. The table includes 230,000 or so distinct CDR3 sequences, about 8.9% detected once. The study, taken as a whole, reports: The authors drew conclusions from cross-sectional statistical analysis rather than following the same donors.

The same data also contributed to another study, on yellow fever vaccine responses in identical twins.

The sequence derives from a woman aged 18-29 years in good health. Source material: CD8+ T cells sorted from blood. J is TRBJ1-3 and V is TRBV12-3 or TRBV12-4, with D perhaps TRBD1 (6 bases). The CDR3 is CASSLVGAARNTIYF. DNA of the CDR3: TGTGCCAGCAGTTTAGTGGGGGCCGCTAGAAACACCATATATTTT.